This T cell receptor beta chain was captured in a study of T cells in Graves' hyperthyroidism and ophthalmopathy. Study in general: Peripheral blood was secured at the point of initial diagnosis, before any treatment.

Researchers took RNA transcripts and amplified the TCR beta CDR3 regions from them. First-round RT-PCR targeting the TCR CDR3 was performed with the HTBI primer set. One entry per CDR3 protein, called by TCRdb with MiXCR from the multiplex PCR reads. The data hold about 500,000 distinct CDR3 sequences, with 15% to 20% observed a single time. This clonotype was picked up a small number of times. No antigen is known for it. The study's findings and limits: The model forecast ophthalmopathy, anticipating it by a median roughly 6 months before onset. Blood also contained most expanded thyroid clonotypes above 0.001.

Orbital computed tomography and thyroid ultrasound, together with serum TRAb and thyroxine and clinical symptoms, were used for diagnoses. There are 14 residues in the CDR3. Per germline, CDR1 LNHNV and CDR2 YYDKDF (reference sequence). The ends lost 5 bases at V and 5 bases at J; junction bases unmatched: 6. The sequenced sample consisted of blood. The sequence came from a woman in her twenties or thirties with Graves' ophthalmopathy. The rearrangement uses TRBV15 and TRBJ2-7, with 10 bases matching TRBD2. The chain's CDR3 is CATSFLAGDDEQYF. CDR3 nucleotides: TGTGCCACCAGCTTCCTAGCGGGAGACGACGAGCAGTACTTC.